Shown below are 22 T cell receptor beta chains from a single sample sequenced in a study of T cells in Graves' hyperthyroidism and ophthalmopathy. The source material, RNA transcripts, was used to amplify TCR beta CDR3 regions. The HTBI primer set was used in a first-round RT-PCR of the TCR CDR3. TCRdb analysed the multiplex PCR reads with MiXCR anew, one entry per CDR3 protein. There are roughly 700,000 distinct CDR3 sequences in the sample; approximately 15% occur only once, and roughly 16% lies in the top ten. Sequencing input: blood. Receptor source: a man aged 50 to 60 with Graves' hyperthyroidism.

The chain combines TRBV7-9 with TRBJ2-1, with D maybe TRBD1 (6 bases). Deletions cut 5 bases from V and 7 bases from J, with 15 bases between. This CDR3 is built from 14 residues. The germline V gene encodes CDR1 SEHNR and CDR2 FQNEAQ (reference sequence). The DNA of the CDR3 is TGTGCCAGCAGCCTAAGGGGGAGTACGAATGAGCAGTTCTTC. Translation gives CASSLRGSTNEQFF.

In its sample, this clonotype was seen many times. This chain links TRBV12-3 or TRBV12-4 with TRBJ1-2, with D uncertain. The germline V and J ends were trimmed by 4 bases and 4 bases, with 4 bases remaining between them. CDR3 length equals 11 residues. CDR3 bases: TGTGCCAGCAGTTATACCTATGGCTACACCTTC. Translating it yields CASSYTYGYTF.

The genes are TRBV24-1 and TRBJ2-5; D could derive from TRBD1 or TRBD2 (5 bases each). The germline V gene has CDR1 KGHDR and CDR2 SFDVKD. V shed 4 bases and J shed 1 base, with 12 bases lying between them. This CDR3 is 15 amino acids long. CDR3 in DNA: TGTGCCACCAGTGACGCGACCGGGACCCAAGAGACCCAGTACTTC. It translates to CATSDATGTQETQYF.

This clonotype occurred many times. A much larger clone lies a single base off, so this may be a read error. CDR3 bases: TGTGCCAGCAGTGGGGGACTAGCTTTCGATGAGCAGTTCTTC. This gives the protein CASSGGLAFDEQFF. This chain connects TRBV2 to TRBJ2-1, with 9 nucleotides matching TRBD2. CDR1 and CDR2 (germline): SNHLY, FYNNEI. V gave up 4 bases and J gave up 8 bases; unmatched junction bases: 6. The CDR3 extends over 14 amino acids.

The chain recombines TRBV29-1 with TRBJ2-1, with TRBD2 matching 13 bases. There are 17 residues in the CDR3. Germline lookup yields CDR1 SQVTM and CDR2 ANQGSEA. The ends lost 5 bases at V and 1 base at J; junction bases unmatched: 8. The chain's CDR3 is CSVLGLAGVTSYNEQFF. CDR3 nucleotides: TGCAGCGTTTTAGGACTAGCGGGAGTAACATCCTACAATGAGCAGTTCTTC.

This clonotype was observed a handful of times. V and J are TRBV14 and TRBJ2-2; TRBD2 matches at 7 bases. The CDR3 is made up of 13 amino acids. Looked up from germline, CDR1 is SGHDN and CDR2 is FVKESK. The V and J ends lost 5 bases and 9 bases, in that order; junction bases with no gene match: 6. CDR3 residues: CASSALLARELFF. For the CDR3, the DNA is TGTGCCAGCAGCGCGTTACTAGCGCGGGAGCTGTTTTTT.

This clonotype was seen many times. This rearrangement joins TRBV28 to TRBJ1-1; D perhaps matches TRBD1 (6 bases). The CDR3 spans 15 residues. Germline loops: CDR1 MDHEN, CDR2 SYDVKM. V lost 6 bases and J 1 base, leaving 15 bases between the germline ends. This CDR3 reads CASSLAGAKNTEAFF. The DNA of the CDR3 is TGTGCCAGCAGCCTCGCGGGGGCGAAGAACACTGAAGCTTTCTTT. The complete variable domain, with remaining parts taken from reference TRBV28 and TRBJ1-1, reads DVKVTQSSRYLVKRTGEKVFLECVQDMDHENMFWYRQDPGLGLRLIYFSYDVKMKEKGDIPEGYSVSREKKERFSLILESASTNQTSMYLCASSLAGAKNTEAFFGQGTRLTVV.

This clonotype was counted a few times. The chain uses TRBV19 and TRBJ1-5; 8 positions agree with TRBD1. Trimming removed 5 bases from V and 0 bases from J; junction bases left unmatched: 9. Germline-derived CDR1 and CDR2 are LNHDA and SQIVND (reference sequence). This CDR3 spans 17 amino acids. The CDR3 DNA sequence: TGTGCCAGTAGTGTACAGCTACAGGGGGGTAGCAATCAGCCCCAGCATTTT. Protein sequence: CASSVQLQGGSNQPQHF.

The sample holds many counts of this clonotype. V usage is TRBV2 and J usage is TRBJ2-7, with 7 bases fitting TRBD1. V lost 7 bases to trimming and J lost 4 bases; unmatched junction nucleotides: 4. Looked up from germline, CDR1 is SNHLY and CDR2 is FYNNEI. CDR3 length: 12 amino acids. CDR3 DNA: TGTGCCAGCACGGACAGGAGTTACGAGCAGTACTTC. It encodes CASTDRSYEQYF.

V gene TRBV5-5 combines with J gene TRBJ1-3, with D possibly matching TRBD1 (6 bases). CDR3 size: 16 residues. Germline CDR1 and CDR2: SGHKS and YYEKEE (reference sequence). Trimming stripped 0 bases from V and 0 bases from J, with 10 bases between. CDR3 sequence: CASSLVQGSSGNTIYF. CDR3 in DNA: TGTGCCAGCAGCTTGGTGCAGGGGAGCTCTGGAAACACCATATATTTT.

This clonotype came up a few times. The gene calls are TRBV20-1 and TRBJ1-5; 10 bases fit TRBD1. Germline V gives CDR1 DFQATT, CDR2 SNEGSKA (reference sequence). J lost 2 bases, V lost 6 bases, and 4 bases had no gene match. The CDR3 loop spans 14 amino acids. In DNA, the CDR3 is TGCAGTGCCCGGACAGGGGGAGGCAATCAGCCCCAGCATTTT. It codes for CSARTGGGNQPQHF.

In this sample, this clonotype turned up many times. The V call is TRBV5-1, the J call TRBJ2-5; D uncertain. The CDR3 runs to 15 residues. CDR1 is SGHRS, CDR2 YFSETQ, per germline. Trimming shortened V by 0 bases and J by 1 base, and 10 bases separated the two germline ends. Here the CDR3 DNA reads TGCGCCAGCAGCTTGGACATAGGTGGCCAAGAGACCCAGTACTTC. Translating gives CASSLDIGGQETQYF.

The chain recombines TRBV19 with TRBJ1-2; TRBD1 agrees at 10 bases. Germline CDR1 is LNHDA and CDR2 is SQIVND (reference sequence). The CDR3 consists of 14 residues. Germline trimming cut 5 bases from V and 3 bases from J; bases unmatched to any gene: 3. CDR3 protein: CASSPGQGHYGYTF. CDR3 bases: TGTGCCAGTAGTCCGGGACAGGGGCACTATGGCTACACCTTC.

This clonotype appeared many times. This chain uses TRBV28 with TRBJ1-2; 7 bases align to TRBD1. Looked up from germline, CDR1 is MDHEN and CDR2 is SYDVKM. The CDR3 totals 18 residues. Losses at the gene ends were 6 bases for V and 1 base for J; bases not matched to a gene: 17. CDR3 amino acids: CASRVYRGLRHLNYGYTF. The CDR3 DNA sequence: TGTGCCAGCAGGGTGTACAGGGGTCTTCGCCATCTTAACTATGGCTACACCTTC.

The CDR3 region is CASSSRLAAVQFSYEQYF. DNA of the CDR3: TGTGCCAGCAGCTCGAGACTAGCGGCCGTACAGTTCTCCTACGAGCAGTACTTC. The V gene is TRBV7-9, the J gene TRBJ2-7, with TRBD2 identical over 9 bases. CDR1 SEHNR and CDR2 FQNEAQ come from the germline V gene (reference sequence). This CDR3 spans 18 amino acids. V shed 4 bases, J shed 0 bases, and the junction held 13 bases outside the gene matches. Supplemented by reference TRBV7-9 and TRBJ2-7, the full variable domain reads DTGVSQNPRHKITKRGQNVTFRCDPISEHNRLYWYRQTLGQGPEFLTYFQNEAQLEKSRLLSDRFSAERPKGSFSTLEIQRTEQGDSAMYLCASSSRLAAVQFSYEQYFGPGTRLTVT.

The CDR3, as DNA: TGTGCCAGCCGCCAGCTAGGGCTCGCCGCTTTCTTT. This gives the protein CASRQLGLAAFF. The chain employs TRBV28 and TRBJ1-1; the D is unclear. The CDR3 spans 12 residues. The ends were cut back, 8 bases at V and 11 bases at J, with 18 bases in the middle. In germline, CDR1 is MDHEN, CDR2 SYDVKM.

This chain joins TRBV9 and TRBJ1-6; a possible D gene is TRBD1 (5 bases). V lost 0 bases and J 6 bases, leaving 10 bases between the germline ends. The CDR3 runs to 15 residues. The germline CDR1 and CDR2 sequences are SGDLS and YYNGEE. The CDR3 nucleotides read TGTGCCAGCAGCGTAGACGGGGCTCCTAATTCACCCCTCCACTTT. Its protein product is CASSVDGAPNSPLHF.

This rearrangement joins TRBV5-1 to TRBJ2-7; TRBD2 aligns across 9 bases. CDR3 length: 16 residues. V dropped 2 bases and J dropped 2; count of bases not matched to a gene: 8. Germline assignment: CDR1 SGHRS and CDR2 YFSETQ. CDR3: CASSLGGLAVTYEQYF. The DNA for the CDR3 is TGCGCCAGCAGCTTAGGGGGACTAGCTGTTACCTACGAGCAGTACTTC.

This clonotype was recorded at least ten times. The chain joins TRBV27 to TRBJ1-4; a weak D match, TRBD1 (5 bases). The V and J ends lost 5 bases and 8 bases respectively, with 18 bases between them. Germline V gene data show CDR1 as MNHEY and CDR2 as SMNVEV (reference sequence). This CDR3 is 15 amino acids long. The CDR3 loop reads CASSGRGGVWEKLFF. In DNA, the CDR3 is TGTGCCAGCAGTGGCCGGGGCGGCGTGTGGGAAAAACTGTTTTTT. The whole variable domain, filled in from reference TRBV27 and TRBJ1-4, reads EAQVTQNPRYLITVTGKKLTVTCSQNMNHEYMSWYRQDPGLGLRQIYYSMNVEVTDKGDVPEGYKVSRKEKRNFPLILESPSPNQTSLYFCASSGRGGVWEKLFFGSGTQLSVL.

This clonotype was observed a handful of times. V and J are TRBV4-1 and TRBJ2-7; D is possibly TRBD1 (6 bases). The CDR3 is made up of 13 amino acids. Germline V CDR1 and CDR2: MGHRA, YSYEKL. Deletions cut 2 bases from V and 6 bases from J, with 11 bases between. CDR3 DNA: TGCGCCAGCAGCCAACCCCAGGGGCGCGAGCAGTACTTC. Its protein product is CASSQPQGREQYF.

Only a few counts were recorded for this clonotype. A read error may produce the germline difference seen at one junction end. V gene TRBV13 combines with J gene TRBJ2-1; the D gene is possibly TRBD2 (6 bases). Germline V gene data show CDR1 as PRHDT and CDR2 as FYEKMQ (reference sequence). The CDR3 contains 15 residues. CDR3 loop: CAGSLGTPAYNEQFF. In nucleotides, the CDR3 is TGTGCCGGCAGCTTAGGGACTCCCGCCTACAATGAGCAGTTCTTC.

This chain links TRBV5-1 with TRBJ2-6; D remains ambiguous. Trimming stripped 6 bases from V and 0 bases from J, with 16 bases between. CDR1 SGHRS and CDR2 YFSETQ come from the germline V gene. The CDR3 is 17 residues long. The CDR3 loop is CASTQSSLSSGANVLTF. CDR3 coding DNA: TGCGCCAGCACTCAGAGCAGTCTCAGCTCTGGGGCCAACGTCCTGACTTTC.